One and the same sample provided the 20 T cell receptor beta chains below, sequenced in a study of T cell repertoires in cytomegalovirus infection. TCRdb reanalysed the reads using MiXCR and keeps one entry per CDR3 protein. The top ten clones hold approximately 12% of a sample with under 450,000 distinct CDR3 sequences, about 32% of them seen once. Their antigens are not known. Here the sequenced sample was cultured PBMCs, taken from culture after CMV antigen stimulation. The receptors originated from a human donor in good health (CMV status not recorded). Some clones in this sample may be carry-over from other donors' samples.

V is TRBV6-6 and J is TRBJ2-7, with 8 bases that match TRBD1. The CDR3 extends over 16 amino acids. V lost 5 bases and J lost 0; bases outside the gene matches: 9. Per the germline V gene, CDR1 is MNHNY and CDR2 is SVGAGI (reference sequence). Here the CDR3 DNA reads TGTGCCAGCAGTCAAAGGACAGGGCATTCCTCCTACGAGCAGTACTTC. This codes for CASSQRTGHSSYEQYF.

The chain recombines TRBV12-3 or TRBV12-4 with TRBJ2-4, with 12 bases aligning to TRBD2. Germline trimming cut 4 bases from V and 6 bases from J; bases unmatched to any gene: 1. CDR3 length: 14 residues. CDR3 loop: CASSSGLAGNIQYF. Here the CDR3 DNA reads TGTGCCAGCAGTTCGGGACTAGCGGGAAACATTCAGTACTTC.

The V and J genes are TRBV6-1 and TRBJ1-3; D remains ambiguous. The CDR3 consists of 18 residues. The V and J ends lost 5 bases and 0 bases respectively, with 20 bases between them. In germline, CDR1 is MNHNS, CDR2 SASEGT. The CDR3 loop is CASSYSKLLRISGNTIYF. The DNA for the CDR3 is TGTGCCAGCAGTTACTCGAAACTATTGCGGATCTCTGGAAACACCATATATTTT.

The CDR3 loop is CASSTDLRPYEQYF. DNA for the CDR3: TGTGCCAGCAGCACGGACCTCAGACCCTACGAGCAGTACTTC. The chain uses TRBV7-6 and TRBJ2-7, with unresolved D. Germline CDR1 is SGHVS and CDR2 is FNYEAQ. With 5 bases removed from V and 2 bases from J, the gap between germline ends came to 13 bases. The CDR3 has 14 residues.

The CDR3 region has the DNA TGTGCCAGTAGTATAGTCACGGGAGGGAAACAGTTCTTC. Amino acid sequence: CASSIVTGGKQFF. The rearrangement uses TRBV19 and TRBJ2-1, with 8 bases lining up with TRBD2. CDR1 and CDR2 from the germline V gene are LNHDA and SQIVND (reference sequence). The CDR3 extends over 13 amino acids. Trimming at V came to 1 base and at J to 13 bases, leaving 6 bases not matched to a gene.

This clonotype was found a few times. The J gene is TRBJ2-7, the V gene TRBV5-4, with 12 bases fitting TRBD1. V lost 0 bases, J lost 6 bases, and 7 bases stayed unmatched. The CDR3 sequence is 16 residues long. CDR1 SGHNT and CDR2 YYREEE come from the germline V gene (reference sequence). CDR3 protein: CASSLDAGTGGSEQYF. The CDR3 DNA is TGTGCCAGCAGCTTGGACGCTGGGACAGGGGGCTCCGAGCAGTACTTC.

The chain combines TRBV27 with TRBJ2-3; weak D call: TRBD2 (5 bases). CDR3 size: 16 residues. The V gene lost 4 bases and the J gene lost 1 base, with 15 bases spanning the gap. Per germline, CDR1 MNHEY and CDR2 SMNVEV (reference sequence). The CDR3: CASSSPTTAGTDTQYF. The CDR3 DNA reads TGTGCCAGCAGTTCCCCGACTACAGCGGGCACAGATACGCAGTATTTT.

The chain uses TRBV6-2 or TRBV6-3 and TRBJ1-5; 8 bases are shared with TRBD1. Looked up from germline, CDR1 is MNHEY and CDR2 is SVGEGT. With V trimmed by 5 bases and J by 2 bases, 5 bases remained unmatched. The CDR3 is 15 residues long. CDR3: CASSRTGTGNQPQHF. CDR3 coding DNA: TGTGCCAGCAGTAGGACAGGGACGGGCAATCAGCCCCAGCATTTT.

V usage is TRBV18 and J usage is TRBJ2-1; 12 bases map to TRBD2. V lost 3 bases to trimming and J lost 2 bases; unmatched junction nucleotides: 5. The length of the CDR3 is 17 residues. Germline lookup yields CDR1 KGHSH and CDR2 LQKENI. CDR3 residues: CASSPLAGGATYNEQFF. CDR3 nucleotides: TGTGCCAGCTCACCCCTAGCGGGAGGGGCAACCTACAATGAGCAGTTCTTC.

The rearrangement links TRBV2 to TRBJ2-1; D is uncertain. Trimming pared 7 bases from V and 8 bases from J, leaving 9 bases between. Looked up from germline, CDR1 is SNHLY and CDR2 is FYNNEI. This CDR3 region has 11 residues. The CDR3 sequence is CASKVVHEQFF. CDR3 nucleotide sequence: TGTGCCAGCAAGGTGGTTCATGAGCAGTTCTTC.

The rearrangement links TRBV6-8 to TRBJ2-7; the D gene is possibly TRBD1 (6 bases). Germline CDR1 and CDR2: MNHGY and SAAAGT. V lost 5 bases and J 2 bases, leaving 10 bases between the germline ends. CDR3 size: 13 residues. The CDR3 nucleotides are TGTGCCAGCAGTGGAACAGGGACCTACGAGCAGTACGTC. This gives the protein CASSGTGTYEQYV.

The chain links TRBV10-3 to TRBJ2-7; 9 bases are shared with TRBD1. J lost 4 bases, V lost 10 bases, and 11 bases had no gene match. Germline V gives CDR1 ENHRY, CDR2 SYGVKD. The length of the CDR3 is 14 residues. This CDR3 reads CASRPGTGNYEQYF. Written as DNA, the CDR3 is TGTGCCAGCCGTCCCGGGACAGGGAATTACGAGCAGTACTTC.

With regard to this clonotype: A much more abundant neighbour one base away suggests this may be a read error. V gene TRBV7-2 combines with J gene TRBJ2-1; tentatively, D is TRBD2 (5 bases). Germline CDR1 and CDR2: SGHTA and FQGNSA. The germline V and J ends were trimmed by 2 bases and 4 bases, with 12 bases remaining between them. This CDR3 contains 15 residues. The CDR3: CASSLLRESYNEQFF. The CDR3 DNA follows: TGTGCCAGCAGCTTACTCCGGGAATCTTACAATGAGCAGTTCTTC.

Only a few counts were recorded for this clonotype. The gene calls are TRBV20-1 and TRBJ2-3; 7 bases are shared with TRBD2. V lost 6 bases, J lost 5 bases, and 8 bases stayed unmatched. CDR1 is DFQATT and CDR2 is SNEGSKA in the germline V gene (reference sequence). The CDR3 consists of 13 residues. The CDR3, as DNA: TGCAGTGCGTCGGTGATAGCGGGAGATACGCAGTATTTT. Protein: CSASVIAGDTQYF.

Details on this clonotype: Just one base apart from a much larger clone, this may be a read error. The genes are TRBV7-2 and TRBJ2-3, with 9 positions matching TRBD2. Germline loops: CDR1 SGHTA, CDR2 FQGNSA. The CDR3 extends over 15 amino acids. The CDR3 loop is CASRDLAGHTGTQYF. The DNA for the CDR3 is TGTGCCAGCAGAGACCTAGCGGGACACACAGGTACGCAGTATTTT.

In its sample, this clonotype was seen many times. The rearrangement uses TRBV7-8 and TRBJ2-7; no definite D call. The CDR3 loop spans 13 amino acids. V was trimmed by 3 bases and J by 1 base, leaving 7 bases between them. Germline values: CDR1 SGHVS, CDR2 FQNEAQ. The CDR3 loop reads CASSLPLSYEQYV. CDR3 nucleotide sequence: TGTGCCAGCAGCTTGCCCCTTTCCTACGAGCAGTACGTC.

The chain links TRBV10-2 to TRBJ2-7; 7 nucleotides align to TRBD1. The CDR3 contains 14 residues. Germline-derived CDR1 and CDR2 are WSHSY and SAAADI. V shed 3 bases and J 4 bases; nucleotides not matched to a gene: 6. CDR3 nucleotides: TGCGCCAGCAGTGATTCGGGACAGCCTTACGAGCAGTACTTC. Translated, it gives CASSDSGQPYEQYF.

The rearrangement joins TRBV20-1 to TRBJ1-1, with 8 bases aligning to TRBD1. CDR1 is DFQATT, CDR2 SNEGSKA, per germline (reference sequence). The CDR3 loop spans 16 amino acids. V trimming: 6 bases; J trimming: 4 bases; junction bases outside the gene matches: 16. The CDR3 DNA sequence: TGCAGTGCACTGTTAAGGACAGGGCCGGCTCTCACTGAAGCTTTCTTT. Protein sequence: CSALLRTGPALTEAFF.

There are a few counts of this clonotype. The rearrangement joins TRBV28 to TRBJ1-2; D perhaps matches TRBD1 (6 bases). CDR3 length equals 13 residues. CDR1 and CDR2 (germline): MDHEN, SYDVKM. Trimming took 6 bases from V and 5 from J, leaving 13 bases between them. CDR3 nucleotide sequence: TGTGCCAGCAGGATACAGGGACTTTATGGCTACACCTTC. Translating it yields CASRIQGLYGYTF.

The chain employs TRBV6-5 and TRBJ1-4; TRBD1 aligns across 7 bases. This CDR3 contains 16 residues. The ends lost 5 bases at V and 3 bases at J; junction bases unmatched: 9. Germline lookup yields CDR1 MNHEY and CDR2 SVGAGI. The CDR3 DNA follows: TGTGCCAGCAGTGGGAGGGGACAGAGGTCTAATGAAAAACTGTTTTTT. Protein: CASSGRGQRSNEKLFF.